Each of the 9 T cell receptor beta chains below was sequenced from the same sample in a study of cytomegalovirus exposure and HLA in healthy donors. The PCR contained 60 Vbeta and 13 Jbeta primers. Sequencing used immunoSEQ multiplex PCR; TCRdb keeps in-frame clones, though not all of them. In the table there are under 200,000 clones, around 77% of which are singletons. Source material: PBMCs. The receptors were gathered from a man aged 55 to 70 in good health and CMV-seronegative.

CDR3 protein: CASSEGLLYEQYF. Here the CDR3 DNA reads TGTGCCAGCAGCGAGGGACTATTATACGAGCAGTACTTC. The chain carries TRBV7-9 and TRBJ2-7, with 7 bases that match TRBD2. V lost 5 bases and J lost 4; bases outside the gene matches: 5. Germline loops: CDR1 SEHNR, CDR2 FQNEAQ (reference sequence). The CDR3 spans 13 residues.

The V call is TRBV4-3, the J call TRBJ2-7; 8 bases fit TRBD2. The J segment lost 2 bases and the V segment lost 0 bases, leaving 6 bases of the junction unmatched. The CDR3 consists of 16 residues. In germline, CDR1 is LGHNA, CDR2 YSLEER. The CDR3 sequence is CASSQDLGTRAYEQYF. DNA of the CDR3: TGCGCCAGCAGCCAAGATTTAGGGACTAGAGCCTACGAGCAGTACTTC.

J is TRBJ1-4 and V is TRBV6-5; 9 bases line up with TRBD1. The germline V gene has CDR1 MNHEY and CDR2 SVGAGI. CDR3 length: 14 amino acids. V dropped 6 bases and J dropped 7; count of bases not matched to a gene: 6. The chain's CDR3 is CASRRTGEGEKLFF. In nucleotides, the CDR3 is TGTGCCAGCAGGAGGACAGGGGAGGGTGAAAAACTGTTTTTT.

This clone was picked up a small number of times. The chain is built from TRBV18 and TRBJ1-6; possibly TRBD1 for D (6 bases). This CDR3 comprises 16 residues. The germline V gene encodes CDR1 KGHSH and CDR2 LQKENI. With 6 bases removed from V and 8 bases from J, the gap between germline ends came to 20 bases. This CDR3 reads CASSSYRQAGDSPLHF. The CDR3 DNA follows: TGTGCCAGCTCGTCCTATAGACAGGCCGGGGATTCACCCCTCCACTTT.

The V gene is TRBV5-1, the J gene TRBJ2-3, with 15 bases that match TRBD2. Trimming at V came to 0 bases and at J to 5 bases, leaving 4 bases not matched to a gene. Germline CDR1 reads SGHRS; CDR2 reads YFSETQ. This CDR3 is built from 17 residues. The CDR3 reads CASSLAGTSGRKDTQYF. The CDR3, as DNA: TGCGCCAGCAGCTTGGCCGGGACTAGCGGGAGGAAAGATACGCAGTATTTT.

The rearrangement joins TRBV5-1 to TRBJ2-7, with 8 bases identical to TRBD2. V lost 4 bases, J lost 4 bases, and 13 bases stayed unmatched. The germline V gene has CDR1 SGHRS and CDR2 YFSETQ. The CDR3 totals 16 residues. CDR3 bases: TGCGCCAGCAGCGGCACACCGGGACTAGGTATTTACGAGCAGTACTTC. This gives the protein CASSGTPGLGIYEQYF.

This sequence joins TRBV2 and TRBJ2-5, with D possibly matching TRBD2 (5 bases). Per germline, CDR1 SNHLY and CDR2 FYNNEI. The CDR3 contains 14 residues. V lost 6 bases and J lost 1, with 12 bases in between. In nucleotides, the CDR3 is TGTGCCAGCAGGGAGGTGCGGTCCCAAGAGACCCAGTACTTC. This sequence encodes CASREVRSQETQYF.

The chain carries TRBV12-5 and TRBJ2-7, with D tentatively TRBD1 (5 bases). V lost 1 base, J lost 4 bases, and 17 bases lay in between. This CDR3 has 16 residues. CDR1 and CDR2 (germline): LGHNT, FRNRAP. DNA for the CDR3: TGTGCTAGTGGTTTGGGACCCCGCAGGGATCCGTACGAGCAGTACTTC. It is translated as CASGLGPRRDPYEQYF. Full variable domain (outside the CDR3, taken from reference TRBV12-5 and TRBJ2-7): DARVTQTPRHKVTEMGQEVTMRCQPILGHNTVFWYRQTMMQGLELLAYFRNRAPLDDSGMPKDRFSAEMPDATLATLKIQPSEPRDSAVYFCASGLGPRRDPYEQYFGPGTRLTVT.

This clone was recorded at least ten times. The chain combines TRBV4-1 with TRBJ1-5; 12 bases fit TRBD1. The germline V gene encodes CDR1 MGHRA and CDR2 YSYEKL. Germline trimming cut 4 bases from V and 2 bases from J; bases unmatched to any gene: 12. The CDR3 is 19 amino acids. The CDR3 is CASSPGDRGLGLGNQPQHF. CDR3 DNA sequence: TGCGCCAGCAGCCCAGGGGACAGGGGGCTGGGGTTGGGCAATCAGCCCCAGCATTTT.